Shown below are 18 T cell receptor beta chains from a single sample sequenced in a study of tumor and adjacent non-tumor tissue in lung cancer. No cell sorting was done before RNA was extracted from the tissue. TCRbeta libraries were built with three rounds of nested PCR, modified from ARM-PCR. In TCRdb, the multiplex PCR reads were re-called with MiXCR into one record per CDR3 protein. The sample has under 95,000 distinct CDR3 sequences, less than 75% seen once. The sequenced sample consisted of lung tumor tissue. The receptor source for this set is a man aged 60-69 years with non-small cell lung cancer.

The chain combines TRBV5-5 with TRBJ1-6, with 7 bases matching TRBD1. Per germline, CDR1 SGHKS and CDR2 YYEKEE (reference sequence). This CDR3 comprises 15 residues. The V gene end was trimmed by 4 bases and the J gene end by 5 bases; junction bases not matched to a gene: 6. The chain's CDR3 is CASSRRQGHNSPLHF. CDR3 nucleotides: TGTGCCAGCAGCCGTAGACAGGGACATAATTCACCCCTCCACTTT.

Comments on this clonotype: The junction does not match germline at one end; this may be a read error. V gene TRBV29-1 combines with J gene TRBJ2-1; D is undetermined. Germline values: CDR1 SQVTM, CDR2 ANQGSEA. The CDR3 length is 16 residues. In DNA form, the CDR3 reads TGCAGCGCTAACGAGGCCACGCAGGATGGCATGGGTGAGCAGTCCTTC. It specifies CSANEATQDGMGEQSF.

This clonotype has only a few counts. An end of the junction does not agree with germline; a read error may underlie this. V and J are TRBV29-1 and TRBJ2-1; no clear D gene. The CDR3 spans 13 residues. Germline V gene lookup returns CDR1 SQVTM and CDR2 ANQGSEA. This CDR3 is CSIEEITYNEQFF. The CDR3, as DNA: TGCAGCATTGAGGAGATTACATATAATGAGCAGTTCTTC.

This clonotype occurred many times. A much larger clone sits a single nucleotide away, making a read error possible. The chain uses TRBV11-2 and TRBJ2-7; D possibly matches TRBD1 or TRBD2 (5 bases each). Looked up from germline, CDR1 is SGHAT and CDR2 is FQNNGV. The CDR3 has 15 residues. V lost 5 bases, J lost 3 bases, and 17 bases lay in between. The CDR3 sequence is CASSPPDWGFYEQYF. The CDR3 bases are TGTGCCAGCAGCCCGCCTGACTGGGGGTTCTACGAGCAGTACTTC.

The chain recombines TRBV2 with TRBJ2-7, with D perhaps given as TRBD1 or TRBD2 (5 bases each). Germline V CDR1 and CDR2: SNHLY, FYNNEI. The CDR3 consists of 12 residues. V was trimmed by 8 bases and J by 3 bases, leaving 11 bases between them. The CDR3 region is CASCGGSYEQYF. CDR3 bases: TGTGCCAGCTGTGGGGGTAGCTACGAGCAGTACTTC.

Regarding this clonotype: A much more abundant neighbour one base away suggests this may be a read error. This sequence joins TRBV19 and TRBJ1-1; D gene ambiguous. Germline lookup yields CDR1 LNHDA and CDR2 SQIVND (reference sequence). V shed 3 bases and J shed 3 bases, with 17 bases lying between them. The CDR3 has 16 residues. CDR3 in DNA: TGTGCCAGTAGTATTTTAAGACATGCCGGGGACACTGAAGCTTTCTTT. Residues: CASSILRHAGDTEAFF.

In regard to this clonotype: The final CDR3 position lacks the conserved phenylalanine or tryptophan, pointing to a likely read error. V usage is TRBV4-1 and J usage is TRBJ2-2; D not resolved. CDR3 length equals 13 residues. Per germline, CDR1 MGHRA and CDR2 YSYEKL. The chain's CDR3 is CVSSQQGGGELFI. The CDR3 nucleotides are TGCGTCAGCAGCCAACAAGGTGGCGGGGAGCTGTTTATT.

The chain couples TRBV6-5 to TRBJ1-4; perhaps TRBD1 as D (5 bases). V shed 8 bases and J shed 8 bases, with 27 bases lying between them. Germline lookup yields CDR1 MNHEY and CDR2 SVGAGI. The CDR3 length is 17 residues. CDR3 loop: CASGCLLGRPAFEKLFF. The CDR3 bases are TGTGCCAGCGGTTGCCTTCTGGGACGTCCGGCGTTCGAAAAACTGTTTTTT.

This clonotype was recorded once. The conserved phenylalanine or tryptophan is not found at the CDR3 terminus, so this likely reflects a read error. The DNA is left out, because the CDR3 cannot be placed on it with certainty; the CDR3 is given as TCRdb lists it. This rearrangement joins TRBV12-3 or TRBV12-4 to TRBJ1-2. The CDR3 has 13 residues if both end residues are counted. The CDR3 sequence: CASSLGVGYVYTS.

This clonotype ranks as medium-sized. The chain is built from TRBV11-3 and TRBJ2-1; D might be TRBD1 or TRBD2, each matching 5 bases. Germline assignment: CDR1 SGHNT and CDR2 YENEEA. The V end was cut by 5 bases, the J end by 2 bases, with 7 bases between. The CDR3 covers 13 residues. The CDR3 DNA reads as TGTGCCAGCAGCCCGGGACCCTACAATGAGCAGTTCTTC. This codes for CASSPGPYNEQFF.

This clonotype has only a few counts. A read error may be the cause here, since a much bigger clone is one base away. In this CDR3 the conserved last residue, phenylalanine or tryptophan, is missing, so a read error is likely. CDR3 coding DNA: TGCAGTGCTAGTGGCCAGCAAGAGACCCAGTACCTC. Its protein is CSASGQQETQYL. The chain employs TRBV20-1 and TRBJ2-5; D not resolved. The germline CDR1 and CDR2 sequences are DFQATT and SNEGSKA (reference sequence). The V end was cut by 3 bases, the J end by 2 bases, with 7 bases between. The CDR3 has 12 residues.

Remarks on this clonotype: A junction boundary mismatches the germline segment, possibly from a read error. The rearrangement links TRBV5-6 to TRBJ2-4, with D possibly matching TRBD2 (5 bases). The CDR3 spans 15 residues. Germline lookup yields CDR1 SGHDT and CDR2 YYEEEE. The CDR3 sequence is CAGSFSSTTKNIQYF. CDR3 nucleotide sequence: TGTGCCGGCAGTTTTTCTAGCACGACCAAAAACATTCAGTACTTC.

Comments on this clonotype: One end of the junction fails to match germline, which may point to a read error. The chain combines TRBV6-5 with TRBJ2-1; D gene uncertain. Germline CDR1 is MNHEY and CDR2 is SVGAGI. The CDR3 consists of 15 residues. The chain's CDR3 is CASIYRGSSYNEQFF. The CDR3 DNA reads as TGTGCCAGCATTTACCGTGGAAGCTCCTACAATGAGCAGTTCTTC.

With regard to this clonotype: One base away lies a much larger clone, so this may be a sequencing read error. The chain carries TRBV30 and TRBJ2-4; D might be TRBD1 (6 bases). Germline CDR1 reads GTSNPN; CDR2 reads SVGIG (reference sequence). The CDR3 spans 12 residues. The CDR3 DNA sequence: TGTGCTCAGAGGGGGTGGTTAAACATTCAGTACTTC. This gives the protein CAQRGWLNIQYF.

In this sample, this clonotype turned up once. The V gene is TRBV12-3 or TRBV12-4, the J gene TRBJ1-2; D gene unclear. With 3 bases removed from V and 4 bases from J, the gap between germline ends came to 9 bases. CDR3 length: 13 residues. The CDR3 DNA is TGTGCCAGCAGTTTCTCAAACCTCTATGGCTACACCTTC. Translation gives CASSFSNLYGYTF.

Details on this clonotype: Its ends do not fully match the called genes, so a read error is possible. The J gene is TRBJ1-5, the V gene TRBV4-1; D call uncertain. The CDR3 covers 15 residues. Germline V gene data show CDR1 as MGHRA and CDR2 as YSYEKL. Here the CDR3 DNA reads TGCGTCAGCAGCCAAGATGCGGGCAGCAATCAGCCCCAGCAATTT. Amino acid sequence: CVSSQDAGSNQPQQF.

V and J are TRBV29-1 and TRBJ2-3; tentatively, D is TRBD1 or TRBD2 (6 bases each). Germline CDR1 SQVTM, CDR2 ANQGSEA. This CDR3 is built from 15 residues. CDR3 bases: TGCGGCCTTGAAGTGGGGGGCTCTAGCACAGATACGCAGTATTTT. It translates to CGLEVGGSSTDTQYF.

This clonotype has at least ten counts. The CDR3, as DNA: TGTGCCAGCAGCCAAGGGGTGGGCGTTTCCTACGAGCAGTACTTC. It codes for CASSQGVGVSYEQYF. The chain combines TRBV4-2 with TRBJ2-7; D is unclear. V lost 1 base and J 1 base, leaving 11 bases between the germline ends. This CDR3 is built from 15 residues. Looked up from germline, CDR1 is LGHNA and CDR2 is YNFKEQ.